The text below deals with one T cell receptor (beta chain). Its specificity is unknown. Germline V lookup: CDR1 MDHEN, CDR2 SYDVKM. The CDR3 is 12 residues long. V gave up 3 bases and J gave up 10 bases; unmatched junction bases: 4. This sample is drawn from a study of cytomegalovirus exposure and HLA in healthy donors. On the study more broadly: Most genotyped donors, 75% to 85% of around 370, had Caucasian-associated genetic ancestry. Study-level findings and limits: What was likely a sequencing artifact was a cluster of highly shared sequence variants. A later analysis showed TCR association rates differing by HLA locus, peaking at DRB1 and lowest at HLA-C.

60 Vbeta and 13 Jbeta primers were used in PCR. Authors' processing steps: In a later analysis, some 10 million of 83 million or so unique beta chains occurred in at least two donors. Profiled with immunoSEQ multiplex PCR; TCRdb holds only in-frame clones, not every one. V, J and clone size are those of that table, while D and trimming were read from the DNA. The data show 160,000 or so clones, about 78% seen once. The clonotype was recovered from a male donor in good health and CMV-seronegative. J is TRBJ1-2 and V is TRBV28, with 8 bases identical to TRBD1. The sequencing input was PBMCs. The CDR3 sequence is CASSLTGDVYTF. CDR3 DNA sequence: TGTGCCAGCAGTTTGACAGGGGATGTCTACACCTTC.